The following is a TCR beta chain sequence with its context. The target of this receptor is not known. It has no much larger one-base neighbor in the sample; base qualities were not kept. CDR1 and CDR2, looked up from the germline V gene, are SQVTM and ANQGSEA. V gives up 7 bases and J gives up 4 bases, and the segment between their germline ends measures 14 bases. From the cysteine through the phenylalanine, the CDR3 covers 12 amino acids. CDR3 DNA is the only sequence kept; it has 36 bases, read in frame from the first base. This specimen comes from a study of CD8+ T cells in alopecia areata (dated 2018 in TCRdb). With regard to the full study: The treated patients took part in an open-label pilot trial in which moderate-to-severe alopecia areata was treated with oral tofacitinib at 5 to 10 mg twice daily. Tofacitinib was administered for 6 to 18 months, and 6 months of follow-up off drug were then conducted to assess delayed response and recurrence. For the treated patients, the SALT score, which quantifies what percentage of scalp surface area is affected, served as the measure of disease severity. The study used high-throughput TCRbeta sequencing to examine T cell clonal expansion in alopecia areata, in both the C3H/HeJ mouse model and human patients. Scalp tissue and sorted CD4+ and CD8+ peripheral blood T cells from patchy and totalis/universalis alopecia areata patients and from healthy controls were covered by human TCRbeta sequencing. Tofacitinib-treated patients had biopsies at baseline and at 4 and 24 weeks of treatment, with a later scalp biopsy in several patients. Scalp clonality was compared across normal scalp (n=4), patchy alopecia areata scalp (n=8), and alopecia totalis/universalis scalp (n=8). The RNA source kit depended on sample type: the PAXgene miRNA kit for fixed scalp, the miRNeasy kit for PBMCs, and the RNeasy kit for mouse skin. TCRbeta CDR3 regions were amplified by immunoSEQ multiplex PCR with 35 Vbeta forward and 13 Jbeta reverse primers.

The library was prepared using the immunoSEQ multiplex PCR assay. RNA was extracted from all samples and reverse transcribed into cDNA, which served as template for TCR sequencing. SuperScript III was used for first-strand cDNA synthesis, primed with a 2:1 mix of oligo-dT and random hexamers. A synthetic immune receptor repertoire was used to assess amplification bias, and residual bias was removed computationally. The paper's data handling went like this. Raw reads were preprocessed to remove errors, and CDR3 was defined according to IMGT conventions as the region from the conserved cysteine to phenylalanine. Clonality was calculated as 1 minus Shannon entropy normalized by log2 of the number of productive unique TCRs. CD4 or CD8 identity of scalp clones was inferred by cross-referencing scalp TCRbeta sequences with sorted blood CD4 and CD8 repertoires. Held by TCRdb, this immuneACCESS table contains in-frame sequences only and omits some clones. Under half of the omission traces to an unresolved V gene where checked; the cause of the rest is unknown. V, J and clone size are those of that table, while D and trimming were read from the DNA. Here the sample has about 160,000 clones; 55% to 75% occur a single time. The top ten constitute around 14% of the sample.

The time point label here, explained by the study, means: roughly 24 weeks on oral tofacitinib. Read against the paper, the sample's treatment or condition label means: oral pan-JAK inhibitor, 5-10 mg twice daily. Lesional scalp punch biopsies and peripheral blood were obtained from alopecia areata patients. After PBMCs were isolated by density centrifugation and stained for CD3, CD4 and CD8, a FACSAria was used to sort CD4+ and CD8+ T cells. What the study reported, not specific to this receptor: Because the treated cohort was small and had just a single nonresponder, larger studies are needed to establish links between baseline CD8+ expansion and response. Shared TCR sequences between patients were less evident than in mice, which may be partly attributable to HLA diversity in the patient population. Unlike mouse skin, which is dominated by gammadelta T cells, normal human skin has resident alphabeta T cells that are also sequenced, and this complicates analysis of the scalp TCR repertoire. Higher clonality and more expanded CD8+ clones were observed in lesional scalp than in normal scalp, particularly in alopecia totalis/universalis, a finding suggestive of antigenic drive. During tofacitinib treatment, many expanded lesional clones stuck around in both scalp and blood, and this persistence may partly explain why relapse happens after treatment is stopped. With tofacitinib, both scalp clonality and the number of expanded CD8+ clones among the top 100 scalp clones went down significantly.

This chain joins TRBV29-1 to TRBJ2-7; no confident D gene assignment can be made. This receptor was obtained from a human donor with alopecia areata. This specimen was CD4+ T cells sorted from blood, taken at week 24, from a patient treated with tofacitinib. The DNA reads as follows: TGCAGCGCAGAAAGCCAGACTTACGAGCAGTACTTC. Protein translation: CSAESQTYEQYF.